This TCR beta chain originates from a study of CD8 T cells in ankylosing spondylitis (dated by TCRdb to the late 2010s). Regarding the complete study: The study profiled T cell receptor beta repertoires in healthy donors and ankylosing spondylitis patients to find disease-linked TCR variants. Peripheral blood was sampled, and synovial fluid was additionally collected from ankylosing spondylitis patients. In total, the full study cohort was made up of nearly 110 healthy donors and about two dozen ankylosing spondylitis patients.

V loses 6 bases, J loses 4 bases, and the germline ends lie 15 bases apart. Taken from cysteine to phenylalanine, the CDR3 has 13 residues. Only the CDR3 portion is preserved as DNA: 39 bases, with reading frame beginning at the first base. The germline V gene (reference sequence) yields DFQATT for CDR1 and SNEGSKA for CDR2. Study-wide conclusions, independent of this receptor: Some motif variants had previously been reported in the synovial fluid and blood of reactive arthritis patients, which suggests shared mechanisms of disease initiation. The disease-linked clones were reported to be significantly enriched in matched synovial fluid samples from ankylosing spondylitis patients. Blood from ankylosing spondylitis patients appeared to be characterized by a TCR beta motif made up of about 8 highly homologous amino acid variants. A CD8+ phenotype was shown by the disease-linked clones, which were found at relatively low frequencies in peripheral blood.

These reads were obtained on an Illumina HiSeq 2500. Quantitative 5'-RACE with molecular barcodes was used to prepare TCR beta libraries. The source study handled its data this way. A new computational method, built on a probabilistic model of VDJ rearrangement, was used to identify disease-linked TCR variants. The public reads were reanalyzed by TCRdb: fastp trimming at Q25, MiXCR alignment, in-frame beta chains only. Here each entry gathers all rows of one CDR3 protein and keeps the most common genes and DNA. The V and J calls and clone size come from TCRdb's table, not from the authors' own analysis. The sample contains about 450,000 distinct CDR3 sequences, roughly 27% of them found a single time. The ten largest clones represent under 0.9% of the sample. Of note for this clonotype: Which antigen it targets is not known. No much larger clone exists at a distance of one base, and base qualities are not known.

The TCR was taken from a male donor with ankylosing spondylitis. Recombination joined TRBV20-1 with TRBJ1-2, with no confident D gene call. The specimen sequenced was blood, either unsorted or a sorted T cell fraction (not recorded which). Here the CDR3 is given as CSATGRTPYGYTF. The DNA sequence is TGCAGTGCAACCGGACGCACGCCCTATGGCTACACCTTC.